This T cell receptor beta chain was captured in a study of T cell repertoires in cytomegalovirus infection. TCRdb processed the reads anew with MiXCR; each CDR3 protein has one entry. This sample has around 500,000 distinct CDR3 sequences, with about 39% found just once. CDR3 length equals 17 residues. The germline V gene has CDR1 SGHAT and CDR2 FQNNGV. V lost 2 bases and J lost 4, with 20 bases in between. As regards this clonotype: Its target is not known.

Study-wide results and caveats: Dominant in the ex vivo response were TCR beta clonotypes restricted by HLA-C and specific for CMV.

The specimen comprised cultured PBMCs, sampled from culture after CMV antigen stimulation. The clonotype was recovered from a human donor in good health (CMV status not recorded). Some clones in this sample may be carry-over from other donors' samples. The V gene is TRBV11-2, the J gene TRBJ1-2; a possible D gene is TRBD1 (5 bases). CDR3 bases: TGTGCCAGCAGCTTACTCTGGGGCAGCCTAACTCCCTATGGCTACACCTTC. This sequence encodes CASSLLWGSLTPYGYTF.